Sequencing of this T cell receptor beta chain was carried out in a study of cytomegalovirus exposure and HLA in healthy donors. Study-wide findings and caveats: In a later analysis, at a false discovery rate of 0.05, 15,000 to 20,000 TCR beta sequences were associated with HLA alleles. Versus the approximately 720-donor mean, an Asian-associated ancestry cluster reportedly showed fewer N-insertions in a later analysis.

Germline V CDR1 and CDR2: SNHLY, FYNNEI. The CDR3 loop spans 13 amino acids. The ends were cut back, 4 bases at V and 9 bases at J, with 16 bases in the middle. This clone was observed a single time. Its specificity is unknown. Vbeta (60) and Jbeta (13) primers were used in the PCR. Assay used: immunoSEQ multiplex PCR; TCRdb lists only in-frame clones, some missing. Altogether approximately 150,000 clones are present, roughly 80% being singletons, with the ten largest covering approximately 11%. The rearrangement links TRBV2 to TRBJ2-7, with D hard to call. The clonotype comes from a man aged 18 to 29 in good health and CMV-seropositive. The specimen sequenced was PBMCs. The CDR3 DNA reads TGTGCCAGCAGTGTTGGCGAGAGGTCGGGGCAGTACTTC. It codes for CASSVGERSGQYF.